These 28 T cell receptor beta chains originate from one sample sequenced in a study of human T cells and chemical hapten exposure. The time point was: patch test 2, 6 weeks after DPC sensitization. As for treatment: therapeutic diphenylcyclopropenone sensitization with weekly scalp DPC. TCRdb recomputed calls from the RACE reads with MiXCR, one row per CDR3 protein. The table has approximately 75,000 distinct CDR3 sequences, about 8% seen once. The source was whole blood, collected in connection with sensitization to the hapten diphenylcyclopropenone (DPC). The origin of the receptors is a woman aged 45-65 years with alopecia areata. Some clones in this sample may be carry-over from other donors' samples.

The chain couples TRBV12-3 or TRBV12-4 to TRBJ2-1, with TRBD2 matching 13 bases. Trimming removed 5 bases from V and 9 bases from J; junction bases left unmatched: 7. The length of the CDR3 is 15 residues. The CDR3 loop reads CASSRTSGSLGEQFF. DNA for the CDR3: TGTGCCAGCAGTCGGACTAGCGGGAGCCTTGGTGAGCAGTTCTTC.

The chain couples TRBV12-3 or TRBV12-4 to TRBJ2-6; 11 nucleotides match TRBD1. The ends lost 6 bases at V and 1 base at J; junction bases unmatched: 11. This CDR3 region has 19 residues. CDR3 in DNA: TGTGCCAGCAGGCCTAATGCCGGGACAGGGGGATCTGGGGCCAACGTCCTGACTTTC. Translating gives CASRPNAGTGGSGANVLTF.

This clonotype has just a few counts. The chain links TRBV7-2 to TRBJ1-6; TRBD1 might be the D (6 bases). This CDR3 region has 15 residues. Looked up from germline, CDR1 is SGHTA and CDR2 is FQGNSA. Trimming shortened V by 1 base and J by 6 bases, and 10 bases separated the two germline ends. CDR3 region: CASSLGTGINSPLHF. The CDR3 DNA reads TGTGCCAGCAGCTTAGGTACAGGGATTAATTCACCCCTCCACTTT.

The chain carries TRBV19 and TRBJ1-1, with D possibly TRBD1 on 6 matching bases. Trimming removed 7 bases from V and 5 bases from J, with 23 bases in between. The CDR3 spans 16 residues. Germline lookup yields CDR1 LNHDA and CDR2 SQIVND (reference sequence). CDR3 sequence (DNA): TGTGCCAGTAAAGGCGGGACAATGTTTCTCCAGACTGAAGCTTTCTTT. This sequence encodes CASKGGTMFLQTEAFF.

The chain has TRBV7-9 and TRBJ2-7; perhaps TRBD1 as D (6 bases). Germline V gene lookup returns CDR1 SEHNR and CDR2 FQNEAQ (reference sequence). The CDR3 covers 12 residues. V shed 4 bases and J shed 9 bases, with 13 bases lying between them. The CDR3 here is CASSYRPDRQYF. DNA for the CDR3: TGTGCCAGCAGCTATCGCCCGGACAGGCAGTACTTC.

The chain joins TRBV25-1 to TRBJ2-7; D may be TRBD2 (5 bases). This CDR3 is built from 13 residues. V was cut by 4 bases and J by 3 bases, with 10 bases left in between. Germline-derived CDR1 and CDR2 are MGHDK and SYGVNS. The CDR3 spells CASSVGGNYEQYF. Here the CDR3 DNA reads TGTGCCAGCAGTGTAGGAGGAAACTACGAGCAGTACTTC.

This chain uses TRBV12-3 or TRBV12-4 with TRBJ2-4, with 7 bases that match TRBD2. V was pared by 4 bases and J by 5 bases, with 5 bases of the junction left unmatched. The CDR3 consists of 14 residues. CDR3 sequence: CASSSGGTENIQYF. The CDR3, as DNA: TGTGCCAGCAGTTCCGGGGGGACCGAAAACATTCAGTACTTC.

This clonotype appeared many times. This chain joins TRBV12-3 or TRBV12-4 and TRBJ2-7, with 8 bases lining up with TRBD2. CDR3 length: 11 residues. V trimming: 6 bases; J trimming: 7 bases; junction bases outside the gene matches: 2. CDR3: CASRTGGEQYF. The CDR3 coding sequence is TGTGCCAGCAGAACGGGGGGGGAGCAGTACTTC.

This clonotype was counted a few times. This chain uses TRBV12-3 or TRBV12-4 with TRBJ1-3; D may be TRBD1 (5 bases). The CDR3 is 12 residues long. V was shortened by 7 bases and J by 7 bases, with 11 bases between the two germline ends. The chain's CDR3 is CASTGTGNTIYF. DNA of the CDR3: TGTGCCAGCACCGGGACGGGTAACACCATATATTTT.

V usage is TRBV28 and J usage is TRBJ2-1; the D is unclear. CDR3 length equals 13 residues. V was clipped by 5 bases and J by 12 bases, with 17 bases between them. CDR1 MDHEN and CDR2 SYDVKM come from the germline V gene. The DNA of the CDR3 is TGTGCCAGCAGTCCCTCGTGGGATGAGTGGCAGTTCTTC. Translated: CASSPSWDEWQFF.

This clonotype occurred many times. V and J are TRBV5-1 and TRBJ1-2; D unclear. This CDR3 has 15 residues. Trimming shortened V by 0 bases and J by 5 bases, and 14 bases separated the two germline ends. Germline CDR1 reads SGHRS; CDR2 reads YFSETQ. In nucleotides, the CDR3 is TGCGCCAGCAGCTTGGAGAGTGCAAGGGTGTATGGCTACACCTTC. This sequence encodes CASSLESARVYGYTF. The full variable domain, completed using reference TRBV5-1 and TRBJ1-2, is KAGVTQTPRYLIKTRGQQVTLSCSPISGHRSVSWYQQTPGQGLQFLFEYFSETQRNKGNFPGRFSGRQFSNSRSEMNVSTLELGDSALYLCASSLESARVYGYTFGSGTRLTVV.

The genes are TRBV28 and TRBJ1-1, with D tentatively TRBD1 (5 bases). The germline V gene encodes CDR1 MDHEN and CDR2 SYDVKM. The CDR3 is 12 amino acids. Trimming left V 0 bases short and J 10 bases short, with 9 bases between. The CDR3 is CASSLWGLGAFF. The CDR3, as DNA: TGTGCCAGCAGTTTATGGGGGCTGGGAGCTTTCTTT.

CDR3 coding DNA: TGCGCCAGCAGCCCCAGGGGAGGTGACACTGAAGCTTTCTTT. Translation gives CASSPRGGDTEAFF. J is TRBJ1-1 and V is TRBV5-1; maybe TRBD1 (6 bases). Trimming shortened V by 4 bases and J by 3 bases, and 13 bases separated the two germline ends. Germline values: CDR1 SGHRS, CDR2 YFSETQ. The CDR3 extends over 14 amino acids.

The chain joins TRBV6-1 to TRBJ1-5; weak D call: TRBD1 (6 bases). Germline loops: CDR1 MNHNS, CDR2 SASEGT. V was cut by 5 bases and J by 7 bases, with 15 bases left in between. CDR3 length: 14 residues. CDR3 sequence reads: CASSSDSSRQPQHF. Here the CDR3 DNA reads TGTGCCAGCAGTTCGGACAGTAGCCGCCAGCCCCAGCATTTT.

This clonotype was seen more than once but under ten times. V and J are TRBV7-6 and TRBJ1-1; no clear D gene. Germline values: CDR1 SGHVS, CDR2 FNYEAQ. This CDR3 has 13 residues. The germline V and J ends were trimmed by 2 bases and 6 bases, with 10 bases remaining between them. The CDR3 region has the DNA TGTGCCAGCAGCTTAACTAGTGGGGCTGAAGCTTTCTTT. Protein sequence: CASSLTSGAEAFF.

This clonotype has at least ten counts. The V call is TRBV5-6, the J call TRBJ1-1, with 10 bases that match TRBD1. J gave up 6 bases and V 5 bases, and 7 bases lay outside the gene matches. Germline CDR1 and CDR2: SGHDT and YYEEEE. The length of the CDR3 is 14 residues. The CDR3 bases are TGTGCCAGCAGACAGACAGGGGGCCCTTCTGAAGCTTTCTTT. Its protein product is CASRQTGGPSEAFF.

In the case of this clonotype: Just one base apart from a much larger clone, this may be a read error. The chain joins TRBV5-1 to TRBJ1-5; D is unresolved. The CDR3 is 13 amino acids. Per the germline V gene, CDR1 is SGHRS and CDR2 is YFSETQ. For the CDR3, the DNA is TGCGTCAGCAGCTTAGTGGGCAATCAGCCCCAGCATTTT. Translation gives CVSSLVGNQPQHF.

This clonotype was counted ten times or more. The J gene is TRBJ2-3, the V gene TRBV6-2 or TRBV6-3, with unresolved D. CDR3 length equals 11 residues. Germline-derived CDR1 and CDR2 are MNHEY and SVGEGT. Trimming removed 4 bases at V and 4 bases at J, with 3 bases between. The CDR3 spells CASSSADTQYF. In nucleotides, the CDR3 is TGTGCCAGCAGTTCGGCAGATACGCAGTATTTT.

The CDR3 loop reads CSAKRGSTTSTDTQYF. Written as DNA, the CDR3 is TGCAGTGCCAAGCGGGGATCCACCACTAGCACAGATACGCAGTATTTT. The chain employs TRBV20-1 and TRBJ2-3; 7 nucleotides align to TRBD2. The CDR3 sequence is 16 residues long. Germline CDR1 DFQATT, CDR2 SNEGSKA (reference sequence). After removal of 6 bases from V and 0 bases from J, the junction contained 12 bases not matched to a gene.

This clonotype occurred many times. The chain carries TRBV7-2 and TRBJ2-3, with 12 nucleotides matching TRBD1. CDR3 size: 15 residues. V lost 5 bases and J lost 5; bases outside the gene matches: 5. Germline lookup yields CDR1 SGHTA and CDR2 FQGNSA. The CDR3 nucleotides read TGTGCCAGCAGCCCGGGACAGGGGGCTATAGATACGCAGTATTTT. Translation gives CASSPGQGAIDTQYF.

This clonotype was recorded a few times. The chain links TRBV6-6 to TRBJ2-3, with TRBD1 identical over 8 bases. The J segment lost 0 bases and the V segment lost 5 bases, leaving 7 bases of the junction unmatched. This CDR3 contains 16 residues. Germline V CDR1 and CDR2: MNHNY, SVGAGI (reference sequence). CDR3 nucleotide sequence: TGTGCCAGCAGTCAGACAGGGGCCCTTAGCACAGATACGCAGTATTTT. This sequence encodes CASSQTGALSTDTQYF.

V is TRBV5-1 and J is TRBJ2-5; unclear D gene. The CDR3 is 15 amino acids. V shed 4 bases and J shed 3 bases, with 16 bases lying between them. The germline CDR1 and CDR2 sequences are SGHRS and YFSETQ. Here the CDR3 DNA reads TGCGCCAGCAGCCCTCCGATCGAAGCTAAAGAGACCCAGTACTTC. This sequence encodes CASSPPIEAKETQYF.

This chain links TRBV9 with TRBJ1-1; D not resolved. CDR3 length: 14 amino acids. The ends were cut back, 4 bases at V and 10 bases at J, with 20 bases in the middle. Germline loops: CDR1 SGDLS, CDR2 YYNGEE. This chain's CDR3 is CASSPAGETTGAFF. The CDR3 nucleotides read TGTGCCAGCAGCCCAGCAGGCGAGACGACGGGAGCTTTCTTT.

In this sample, this clonotype turned up a few times. The J gene is TRBJ1-3, the V gene TRBV20-1; D not certain. This CDR3 is 12 amino acids long. V was cut by 1 base and J by 3 bases, with 4 bases left in between. Germline loops: CDR1 DFQATT, CDR2 SNEGSKA (reference sequence). CDR3 loop: CSARVVGNTIYF. The CDR3 DNA sequence: TGCAGTGCTAGAGTCGTTGGAAACACCATATATTTT.

This clonotype has at least ten counts. V is TRBV12-3 or TRBV12-4 and J is TRBJ1-1; D is ambiguous. Trimming shortened V by 7 bases and J by 6 bases, and 15 bases separated the two germline ends. The CDR3 contains 13 residues. CDR3 sequence (DNA): TGTGCCAGCAATCCGGGCCTGAGGTCTGAAGCTTTCTTT. Translated: CASNPGLRSEAFF.

This clonotype has more than one count but fewer than ten. CDR3 nucleotide sequence: TGTGCCAGCAGCCTCAGGGGGTCGGATCAGCCCCAGCATTTT. It specifies CASSLRGSDQPQHF. The V call is TRBV7-2, the J call TRBJ1-5, with 7 bases matching TRBD1. The CDR3 contains 14 residues. Germline loops: CDR1 SGHTA, CDR2 FQGNSA. The J segment lost 5 bases and the V segment lost 5 bases, leaving 6 bases of the junction unmatched.

This rearrangement joins TRBV7-2 to TRBJ2-1, with 10 bases matching TRBD2. V lost 5 bases, J lost 4 bases, and 8 bases stayed unmatched. Germline V gene data show CDR1 as SGHTA and CDR2 as FQGNSA. The CDR3 is 16 amino acids. The CDR3 here is CASSLTGTSEYNEQFF. CDR3 bases: TGTGCCAGCAGCCTCACCGGGACTAGCGAATACAATGAGCAGTTCTTC.

This clonotype was observed many times. The chain joins TRBV28 to TRBJ1-5, with D perhaps TRBD1 (5 bases). This CDR3 is built from 12 residues. Trimming shortened V by 9 bases and J by 3 bases, and 9 bases separated the two germline ends. Germline CDR1 and CDR2: MDHEN and SYDVKM. CDR3 loop: CASQGVNQPQHF. CDR3 in DNA: TGTGCCAGTCAAGGGGTCAATCAGCCCCAGCATTTT.